A selection of T cell receptor beta chains follows, all from one sample in a study of shared clonotypes between healthy human individuals. Sequencing used immunoSEQ multiplex PCR; TCRdb keeps in-frame clones, though not all of them. Of some 2 million clones in the sample, roughly 95% are singletons; the top ten hold 0.9% to 1.5%. Sequenced input: naive CD8+ T cells sorted from blood. The receptors were gathered from a man between 18 and 29 years old in good health. The CDR3 runs from the conserved cysteine through the conserved F or W. A D gene is named only where the DNA matches it firmly. Size tells how often a clone was seen (once, few, many) or the class of an expanded clone, and some rows leave it out.

j_call | v_call | d_call | clone_size | cdr3_nt | cdr3_aa
TRBJ1-2 | TRBV5-5 | . | few | TGTGCCAGCAGCTTGGCGGCGGTATACTATGGCTACACCTTC | CASSLAAVYYGYTF
TRBJ2-5 | TRBV11-2 | . | . | TGTGCCAGCAGCTTAGATGCCGGGCAATGGAGTTTGGAGACCCAGTACTTC | CASSLDAGQWSLETQYF
TRBJ2-7 | TRBV6-5 | . | . | TGTGCCAGCAGTTACTCTACGGGGGAGACTTTTTTCGAGCAGTACTTC | CASSYSTGETFFEQYF
TRBJ2-3 | TRBV9 | TRBD2 | . | TGTGCCAGCAGCGGTAGCGGGGTGAACACAGATACGCAGTATTTT | CASSGSGVNTDTQYF
TRBJ2-1 | TRBV6-1 | . | . | TGTGCCAGCAGTGAAAGCGGAGTCCTACAGTTCTTC | CASSESGVLQFF
TRBJ2-7 | TRBV27 | TRBD2 | . | TGTGCCAGCAGCCGACTAGCGGGAGGGTCGCACGAGCAGTACTTC | CASSRLAGGSHEQYF
TRBJ2-5 | TRBV13 | . | . | TGTGCCAGCAGCTTGATAGCGGAGGGGGGAGAGACCCAGTACTTC | CASSLIAEGGETQYF
TRBJ2-7 | TRBV4-1 | TRBD2 | . | TGCGCCAGCAGCCGATCAAGGGGAGGGTACTACGAGCAGTACTTC | CASSRSRGGYYEQYF
TRBJ1-6 | TRBV6-1 | . | . | TGTGCCAGCAGTGAAACGGGGGGTTTCTCCTATAATTCACCCCTCCACTTT | CASSETGGFSYNSPLHF
TRBJ1-2 | TRBV7-8 | . | . | TGTGCCAGCAGCTTAGGGCTAGGGGGGGTATTTACCTTC | CASSLGLGGVFTF
TRBJ2-2 | TRBV5-1 | . | . | TGCGCCAGCAGCTTGACAGGGTATCTTGGCACCGGGGAGCTGTTTTTT | CASSLTGYLGTGELFF
TRBJ2-2 | TRBV19 | . | . | TGTGCCAGTAGTATCTCGGGTTCCGGGGAGCTGTTTTTT | CASSISGSGELFF
TRBJ2-5 | TRBV28 | . | . | TGTGCCAGCAGTTACTCCGGGGGTTTGGCAGAGACCCAGTACTTC | CASSYSGGLAETQYF
TRBJ1-6 | TRBV27 | TRBD1 | . | TGTGCCAGCAGTCCAGGACAGGGCGGTGGTTCACCCCTCCACTTT | CASSPGQGGGSPLHF